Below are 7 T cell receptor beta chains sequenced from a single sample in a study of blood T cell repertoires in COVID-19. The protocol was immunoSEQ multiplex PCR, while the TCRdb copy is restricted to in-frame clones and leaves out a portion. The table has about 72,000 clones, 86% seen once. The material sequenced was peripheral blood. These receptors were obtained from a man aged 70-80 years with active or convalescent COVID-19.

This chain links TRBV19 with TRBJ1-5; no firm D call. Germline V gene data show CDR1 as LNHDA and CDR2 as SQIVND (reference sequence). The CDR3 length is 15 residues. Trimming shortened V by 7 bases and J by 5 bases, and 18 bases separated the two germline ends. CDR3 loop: CASTHTPIEDQPQHF. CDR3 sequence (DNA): TGTGCCAGTACTCATACCCCAATAGAGGATCAGCCCCAGCATTTT. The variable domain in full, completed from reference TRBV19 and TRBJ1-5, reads DGGITQSPKYLFRKEGQNVTLSCEQNLNHDAMYWYRQDPGQGLRLIYYSQIVNDFQKGDIAEGYSVSREKKESFPLTVTSAQKNPTAFYLCASTHTPIEDQPQHFGDGTRLSIL.

The CDR3 DNA reads as TGTGCCAGCAGTCTAGGGACTAGGGTCAATGAGCAGTTCTTC. Translation: CASSLGTRVNEQFF. The gene calls are TRBV27 and TRBJ2-1, with 8 bases lining up with TRBD2. Germline CDR1 MNHEY, CDR2 SMNVEV (reference sequence). J lost 6 bases, V lost 5 bases, and 6 bases had no gene match. The CDR3 is made up of 14 amino acids.

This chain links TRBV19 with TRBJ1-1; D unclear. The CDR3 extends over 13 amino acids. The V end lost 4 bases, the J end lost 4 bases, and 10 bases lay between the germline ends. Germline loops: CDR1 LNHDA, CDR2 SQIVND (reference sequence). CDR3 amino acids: CASSRGGATEAFF. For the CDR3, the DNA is TGTGCCAGTAGTAGAGGAGGTGCCACTGAAGCTTTCTTT.

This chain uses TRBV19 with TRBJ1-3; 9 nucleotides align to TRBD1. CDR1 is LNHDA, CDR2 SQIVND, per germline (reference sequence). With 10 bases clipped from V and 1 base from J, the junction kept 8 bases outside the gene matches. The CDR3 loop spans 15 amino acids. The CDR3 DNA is TGTGCCACGGGACAGGGATTCCCATCTGGAAACACCATATATTTT. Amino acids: CATGQGFPSGNTIYF.

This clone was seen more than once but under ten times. The chain's CDR3 is CASSYYRAGGRNTIYF. The CDR3 DNA reads as TGTGCCAGCAGTTACTACCGAGCGGGGGGCCGAAACACCATATATTTT. V is TRBV6-5 and J is TRBJ1-3; a weak D match, TRBD1 (6 bases). This CDR3 contains 16 residues. With 1 base removed from V and 5 bases from J, the gap between germline ends came to 15 bases. Looked up from germline, CDR1 is MNHEY and CDR2 is SVGAGI.

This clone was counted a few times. The CDR3 reads CASRLAGTLEQYF. CDR3 nucleotide sequence: TGCGCCAGCAGACTAGCGGGTACTCTCGAGCAGTACTTC. The J gene is TRBJ2-7, the V gene TRBV10-2; 9 nucleotides match TRBD2. The J segment lost 6 bases and the V segment lost 6 bases, leaving 6 bases of the junction unmatched. CDR1 is WSHSY, CDR2 SAAADI, per germline. The length of the CDR3 is 13 residues.

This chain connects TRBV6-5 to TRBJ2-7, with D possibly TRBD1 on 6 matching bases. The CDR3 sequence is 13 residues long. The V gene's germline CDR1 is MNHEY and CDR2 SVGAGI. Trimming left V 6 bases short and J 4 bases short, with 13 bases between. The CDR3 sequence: CASRTNREYEQYF. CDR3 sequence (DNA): TGTGCCAGCAGGACCAACAGGGAATACGAGCAGTACTTC.